These T cell receptor beta chains were read from a single sample in a study of shared clonotypes between healthy human individuals. Data came from immunoSEQ multiplex PCR; TCRdb stores just in-frame clones and leaves some out. The repertoire holds around 1.6 million clones, 98% seen once, with about 0.4% in the top ten. The specimen sequenced was naive CD4+ T cells sorted from blood. These receptors all stem from a man aged 25 to 45 in good health. Each CDR3 is given with its conserved first and last residue. Fields, in order: D gene, J gene, V gene, clone size, CDR3 protein, CDR3 DNA. A D gene is named only where the DNA matches it firmly. Clone size is given for some rows only: seen once, a few or many times, or a class if the clone is expanded.

d_gene: .; j_gene: TRBJ1-1; v_gene: TRBV7-8; abundance: .; CDR3aa: CASSSPGNNTEAFF; CDR3nt: TGTGCCAGCAGCTCGCCGGGAAACAACACTGAAGCTTTCTTT
d_gene: .; j_gene: TRBJ1-1; v_gene: TRBV6-6; abundance: .; CDR3aa: CASSYMGGQNTEAFF; CDR3nt: TGTGCCAGCAGTTACATGGGGGGCCAGAACACTGAAGCTTTCTTT
d_gene: .; j_gene: TRBJ1-2; v_gene: TRBV10-1; abundance: .; CDR3aa: CASSEPTRYHYNYGYTF; CDR3nt: TGCGCCAGCAGTGAGCCTACCCGATATCATTATAACTATGGCTACACCTTC
d_gene: TRBD1; j_gene: TRBJ2-5; v_gene: TRBV5-5; abundance: .; CDR3aa: CASSPKDRVETQYF; CDR3nt: TGTGCCAGCAGCCCTAAAGACAGGGTCGAGACCCAGTACTTC
d_gene: .; j_gene: TRBJ1-1; v_gene: TRBV27; abundance: .; CDR3aa: CASSFGRVTEAFF; CDR3nt: TGTGCCAGCAGTTTCGGCAGGGTGACTGAAGCTTTCTTT
d_gene: TRBD2; j_gene: TRBJ2-5; v_gene: TRBV30; abundance: .; CDR3aa: CAWSVLAGNQETQYF; CDR3nt: TGTGCCTGGAGTGTCTTAGCGGGAAACCAAGAGACCCAGTACTTC
d_gene: TRBD2; j_gene: TRBJ2-2; v_gene: TRBV6-1; abundance: .; CDR3aa: CASSGLAGAYTGELFF; CDR3nt: TGTGCCAGCAGTGGACTAGCGGGAGCGTACACCGGGGAGCTGTTTTTT
d_gene: TRBD2; j_gene: TRBJ2-2; v_gene: TRBV19; abundance: once; CDR3aa: CASFKASGNTGELFF; CDR3nt: TGTGCCAGTTTTAAGGCTAGCGGGAACACCGGGGAGCTGTTTTTT
d_gene: .; j_gene: TRBJ2-1; v_gene: TRBV7-9; abundance: .; CDR3aa: CASSSGQGDYNEQFF; CDR3nt: TGTGCCAGCAGCTCCGGGCAGGGAGACTACAATGAGCAGTTCTTC
d_gene: .; j_gene: TRBJ2-7; v_gene: TRBV5-1; abundance: .; CDR3aa: CASSPTGTLTYEQYF; CDR3nt: TGCGCCAGCAGCCCAACCGGGACTTTAACCTACGAGCAGTACTTC
d_gene: .; j_gene: TRBJ2-7; v_gene: TRBV18; abundance: .; CDR3aa: CASFFSTGSYEQYF; CDR3nt: TGTGCCAGCTTCTTCTCGACAGGATCCTACGAGCAGTACTTC
d_gene: .; j_gene: TRBJ2-7; v_gene: TRBV19; abundance: .; CDR3aa: CASSIGTHEQYF; CDR3nt: TGTGCCAGTAGTATCGGGACTCACGAGCAGTACTTC
d_gene: .; j_gene: TRBJ2-3; v_gene: TRBV2; abundance: .; CDR3aa: CASRDAGLDTQYF; CDR3nt: TGTGCCAGCCGGGACGCGGGTCTCGATACGCAGTATTTT
d_gene: .; j_gene: TRBJ2-1; v_gene: TRBV11-3; abundance: .; CDR3aa: CASSLDRGEQFF; CDR3nt: TGTGCCAGCAGCTTAGATAGAGGGGAGCAGTTCTTC
d_gene: .; j_gene: TRBJ2-3; v_gene: TRBV7-6; abundance: .; CDR3aa: CASSLGSSTDTQYF; CDR3nt: TGTGCCAGCAGCTTAGGATCTAGCACAGATACGCAGTATTTT
d_gene: .; j_gene: TRBJ2-5; v_gene: TRBV5-1; abundance: .; CDR3aa: CASSPGWEEETQYF; CDR3nt: TGCGCCAGCAGCCCAGGTTGGGAAGAAGAGACCCAGTACTTC
d_gene: .; j_gene: TRBJ1-4; v_gene: TRBV7-8; abundance: .; CDR3aa: CASSLAATLPTNEKLFF; CDR3nt: TGTGCCAGCAGCTTAGCGGCAACTCTTCCAACTAATGAAAAACTGTTTTTT
d_gene: .; j_gene: TRBJ2-1; v_gene: TRBV20-1; abundance: .; CDR3aa: CSARIVNEQFF; CDR3nt: TGCAGTGCTAGAATAGTCAATGAGCAGTTCTTC
d_gene: TRBD1; j_gene: TRBJ1-5; v_gene: TRBV28; abundance: once; CDR3aa: CASRQDRGGFDSNQPQHF; CDR3nt: TGTGCCAGCAGACAGGACAGGGGCGGGTTTGATAGCAATCAGCCCCAGCATTTT
d_gene: .; j_gene: TRBJ2-1; v_gene: TRBV2; abundance: .; CDR3aa: CASSPLGQSGNEQFF; CDR3nt: TGTGCCAGCAGCCCTTTAGGACAGAGCGGCAATGAGCAGTTCTTC
d_gene: .; j_gene: TRBJ2-3; v_gene: TRBV7-8; abundance: once; CDR3aa: CASSRYSTDTQYF; CDR3nt: TGTGCCAGCAGCCGATATAGCACAGATACGCAGTATTTT
d_gene: .; j_gene: TRBJ2-2; v_gene: TRBV9; abundance: .; CDR3aa: CASSVDGRPDGELFF; CDR3nt: TGTGCCAGCAGCGTAGACGGACGACCGGACGGGGAGCTGTTTTTT
d_gene: .; j_gene: TRBJ2-2; v_gene: TRBV5-1; abundance: once; CDR3aa: CASSPDVRGNGELFF; CDR3nt: TGCGCCAGCAGCCCCGACGTCCGTGGTAACGGGGAGCTGTTTTTT
d_gene: TRBD1; j_gene: TRBJ1-5; v_gene: TRBV7-8; abundance: .; CDR3aa: CASSPRQGPYSNQPQHF; CDR3nt: TGTGCCAGCAGCCCCCGACAGGGGCCTTATAGCAATCAGCCCCAGCATTTT
d_gene: .; j_gene: TRBJ2-3; v_gene: TRBV5-1; abundance: .; CDR3aa: CASSLLLTDTQYF; CDR3nt: TGCGCCAGCAGCTTGTTGCTCACAGATACGCAGTATTTT
d_gene: .; j_gene: TRBJ2-3; v_gene: TRBV13; abundance: .; CDR3aa: CASSSVPGYMQYF; CDR3nt: TGTGCCAGCAGCTCAGTCCCCGGATATATGCAGTATTTT
d_gene: TRBD1; j_gene: TRBJ2-7; v_gene: TRBV6-6; abundance: .; CDR3aa: CASSAGTGLYEQYF; CDR3nt: TGTGCCAGCAGCGCCGGGACAGGGTTATACGAGCAGTACTTC
d_gene: .; j_gene: TRBJ1-3; v_gene: TRBV6-5; abundance: .; CDR3aa: CASSSHVKGNTIYF; CDR3nt: TGTGCCAGCAGCTCCCATGTTAAGGGAAACACCATATATTTT
d_gene: TRBD2; j_gene: TRBJ2-7; v_gene: TRBV7-9; abundance: .; CDR3aa: CASSSLAGTSSEQYF; CDR3nt: TGTGCCAGCAGCTCCCTAGCCGGGACTAGCAGCGAGCAGTACTTC
d_gene: TRBD1; j_gene: TRBJ2-3; v_gene: TRBV5-1; abundance: .; CDR3aa: CASSPDRGEDTQYF; CDR3nt: TGCGCCAGCAGCCCCGACAGGGGCGAGGATACGCAGTATTTT
d_gene: .; j_gene: TRBJ2-5; v_gene: TRBV28; abundance: .; CDR3aa: CASSLWSGSQETQYF; CDR3nt: TGTGCCAGCAGTTTATGGTCAGGGAGCCAAGAGACCCAGTACTTC
d_gene: .; j_gene: TRBJ2-3; v_gene: TRBV25-1; abundance: .; CDR3aa: CASSVPRRAGTDTQYF; CDR3nt: TGTGCCAGCAGTGTGCCTCGGAGGGCTGGGACAGATACGCAGTATTTT
d_gene: TRBD1; j_gene: TRBJ1-5; v_gene: TRBV7-3; abundance: .; CDR3aa: CASSLTGDQPQHF; CDR3nt: TGTGCCAGCAGCCTCACAGGGGATCAGCCCCAGCATTTT
d_gene: .; j_gene: TRBJ2-5; v_gene: TRBV5-1; abundance: .; CDR3aa: CASSLRASYYLQETQYF; CDR3nt: TGCGCCAGCAGCTTGAGGGCCAGCTATTACCTTCAAGAGACCCAGTACTTC
d_gene: TRBD1; j_gene: TRBJ2-5; v_gene: TRBV18; abundance: .; CDR3aa: CASSPGTGVQETQYF; CDR3nt: TGTGCCAGCTCACCGGGGACAGGGGTACAAGAGACCCAGTACTTC